One sample yielded the 10 T cell receptor beta chains listed below, sequenced in a study of blood T cell repertoires in COVID-19. Libraries were prepared by immunoSEQ multiplex PCR; TCRdb keeps only in-frame clonotypes and omits some of them. The sample records 160,000 or so clones, 88% being singletons. What was sequenced was peripheral blood. All receptors come from an older woman with acute or convalescent COVID-19.

The rearrangement links TRBV7-8 to TRBJ1-5, with a weak D call TRBD1 (6 bases). Germline V gene lookup returns CDR1 SGHVS and CDR2 FQNEAQ. Trimming stripped 3 bases from V and 1 base from J, with 10 bases between. The CDR3 sequence is 15 residues long. CDR3 in DNA: TGTGCCAGCAGCTTTGGGGGCATCAGCAATCAGCCCCAGCATTTT. Translating gives CASSFGGISNQPQHF.

The rearrangement links TRBV7-8 to TRBJ1-2; 7 nucleotides line up with TRBD1. The CDR3 is made up of 14 amino acids. J was trimmed by 2 bases and V by 5 bases; bases with no gene match: 5. CDR1 is SGHVS, CDR2 FQNEAQ, per germline. DNA for the CDR3: TGTGCCAGCAGCAAGGGGACAGAGAACTATGGCTACACCTTC. It yields the protein CASSKGTENYGYTF.

V and J are TRBV28 and TRBJ2-3; the D gene is possibly TRBD2 (7 bases). The CDR3 is 15 residues long. The V end was cut by 6 bases, the J end by 3 bases, with 16 bases between. Germline CDR1 reads MDHEN; CDR2 reads SYDVKM. The chain's CDR3 is CASSRLGGRTDTQYF. The CDR3 DNA follows: TGTGCCAGCAGCCGACTGGGGGGGCGGACAGATACGCAGTATTTT.

The rearrangement uses TRBV12-2 and TRBJ2-5; the table's D call, TRBD1, was not checked against the DNA. TRBV12-2 is marked as a pseudogene. The CDR3 covers 18 residues. CDR3 nucleotides: TGTGCAAGTCGCTACATTTATCCGGGACAGGGGGCTGGGGAGACCCAGTACTTC. This translates into CASRYIYPGQGAGETQYF.

This clone was found once. This chain uses TRBV5-1 with TRBJ1-1; tentatively, D is TRBD1 (5 bases). The V end lost 0 bases, the J end lost 6 bases, and 18 bases lay between the germline ends. Looked up from germline, CDR1 is SGHRS and CDR2 is YFSETQ. This CDR3 is built from 16 residues. In DNA form, the CDR3 reads TGCGCCAGCAGCTTGGCTTCGGGGGTTTTGGTCTCTGAAGCTTTCTTT. This sequence encodes CASSLASGVLVSEAFF. The full variable domain, completed using reference TRBV5-1 and TRBJ1-1, is KAGVTQTPRYLIKTRGQQVTLSCSPISGHRSVSWYQQTPGQGLQFLFEYFSETQRNKGNFPGRFSGRQFSNSRSEMNVSTLELGDSALYLCASSLASGVLVSEAFFGQGTRLTVV.

This clone was observed a single time. This chain joins TRBV12-3 or TRBV12-4 and TRBJ1-2; D is uncertain. Trimming took off 10 bases at V and 5 bases at J, with 17 bases between the two ends. This CDR3 spans 13 amino acids. The CDR3 here is CAIRPGGSYGYTF. The CDR3 bases are TGTGCCATCCGGCCAGGAGGGAGTTATGGCTACACCTTC.

The chain couples TRBV15 to TRBJ2-4; 9 bases are shared with TRBD1. The V gene's germline CDR1 is LNHNV and CDR2 YYDKDF (reference sequence). The CDR3 length is 17 residues. J gave up 8 bases and V 2 bases, and 13 bases lay outside the gene matches. CDR3 coding DNA: TGTGCCACCAGCAGACCGAACAGGGGGCGCATGGTGGACATTCAGTACTTC. Protein product: CATSRPNRGRMVDIQYF. The entire variable domain, with the rest obtained from reference TRBV15 and TRBJ2-4, is as follows: DAMVIQNPRYQVTQFGKPVTLSCSQTLNHNVMYWYQQKSSQAPKLLFHYYDKDFNNEADTPDNFQSRRPNTSFCFLDIRSPGLGDTAMYLCATSRPNRGRMVDIQYFGAGTRLSVL.

V and J are TRBV7-2 and TRBJ1-2, with D unresolved. The germline V gene encodes CDR1 SGHTA and CDR2 FQGNSA. V was trimmed by 2 bases and J by 2 bases, leaving 6 bases between them. The CDR3 consists of 13 residues. CDR3 sequence: CASSLSSNYGYTF. CDR3 in DNA: TGTGCCAGCAGCTTATCATCCAACTATGGCTACACCTTC.

The V and J genes are TRBV7-9 and TRBJ2-1; 8 positions agree with TRBD1. V was clipped by 0 bases and J by 14 bases; unmatched bases: 9. The CDR3 runs to 14 residues. Per the germline V gene, CDR1 is SEHNR and CDR2 is FQNEAQ (reference sequence). This CDR3 is CASSLAGGQAGKFF. CDR3 nucleotides: TGTGCCAGCAGCTTAGCCGGGGGACAGGCGGGAAAGTTCTTC.

The J gene is TRBJ1-2, the V gene TRBV10-3; D call uncertain. Per germline, CDR1 ENHRY and CDR2 SYGVKD. The CDR3 has 13 amino acids. V was clipped by 6 bases and J by 8 bases, with 16 bases between them. In nucleotides, the CDR3 is TGTGCCATCAGCGAAGTCGATAGTGTAGGCTACACCTTC. Residues: CAISEVDSVGYTF.